The 12 T cell receptor beta chains given below trace back to one sample, sequenced in a study of lymphopenia after photon versus proton radiotherapy. Only in-frame clones appear in the TCRdb table, and some are missing; sequencing was by immunoSEQ multiplex PCR. Of tens of thousands of clones in the sample, approximately 86% are singletons; the top ten hold approximately 2.2%. Source: peripheral blood, taken from a patient treated with photon-based radiotherapy. The receptors derive from a man aged 35 to 55 with gastric cancer.

The chain combines TRBV2 with TRBJ1-1, with D possibly TRBD1 on 6 matching bases. CDR3 length: 15 residues. Deletions cut 2 bases from V and 2 bases from J, with 12 bases between. CDR1 and CDR2 (germline): SNHLY, FYNNEI. The CDR3 here is CASSEYGQPNTEAFF. In DNA, the CDR3 is TGTGCCAGCAGTGAATATGGACAGCCAAACACTGAAGCTTTCTTT. Together with reference TRBV2 and TRBJ1-1, the CDR3 gives the full variable domain: EPEVTQTPSHQVTQMGQEVILRCVPISNHLYFYWYRQILGQKVEFLVSFYNNEISEKSEIFDDQFSVERPDGSNFTLKIRSTKLEDSAMYFCASSEYGQPNTEAFFGQGTRLTVV.

On this clone: One end of the junction does not line up with germline, which may come from a read error. The J gene is TRBJ2-5, the V gene TRBV7-9; D perhaps matches TRBD2 (6 bases). The CDR3 has 10 residues. CDR1 SEHNR and CDR2 FQNEAQ come from the germline V gene (reference sequence). CDR3 loop: CASSLGEANF. CDR3 DNA: TGTGCCAGCAGCTTAGGGGAGGCTAACTTC.

V usage is TRBV19 and J usage is TRBJ1-5; TRBD1 aligns across 9 bases. Germline loops: CDR1 LNHDA, CDR2 SQIVND (reference sequence). The junction had 10 bases not matched to a gene; V was cut back by 6 bases and J by 7 bases. This CDR3 is built from 15 residues. In DNA, the CDR3 is TGTGCCAGTAGCCCCGGGACAGGGTCAGGCCAGCCCCAGCATTTT. Residues: CASSPGTGSGQPQHF.

V and J are TRBV6-1 and TRBJ1-6; D is unclear. V lost 6 bases and J lost 4, with 10 bases in between. The CDR3 loop spans 14 amino acids. Germline V gene sequence: CDR1 MNHNS, CDR2 SASEGT. The CDR3 is CASRLDRYNSPLHF. In DNA form, the CDR3 reads TGTGCCAGCAGGCTGGATAGGTATAATTCACCCCTCCACTTT.

J is TRBJ1-3 and V is TRBV4-3; TRBD1 is a possible D gene (5 bases). The germline V and J ends were trimmed by 1 base and 4 bases, with 8 bases remaining between them. The germline gives CDR1 LGHNA, CDR2 YSLEER. This CDR3 is 14 amino acids long. CDR3 coding DNA: TGCGCCAGCAGCCAAGGCAGGGCAGGAAACACCATATATTTT. Protein product: CASSQGRAGNTIYF.

This rearrangement joins TRBV27 to TRBJ2-7; D is unresolved. The CDR3 has 13 amino acids. The germline V gene encodes CDR1 MNHEY and CDR2 SMNVEV (reference sequence). Between the trimmed V and J ends, which lost 5 bases and 2 bases, there was a span of 10 bases. CDR3 sequence reads: CASSPNLPYEQYF. The CDR3 coding sequence is TGTGCCAGCAGTCCCAACTTGCCCTACGAGCAGTACTTC.

This chain joins TRBV30 and TRBJ2-3, with 7 nucleotides matching TRBD2. The CDR3 spans 13 residues. Per germline, CDR1 GTSNPN and CDR2 SVGIG (reference sequence). V shed 1 base, J shed 3 bases, and the junction held 1 base outside the gene matches. CDR3 sequence reads: CAWSGGGTDTQYF. The CDR3 DNA reads TGTGCCTGGAGTGGCGGGGGAACAGATACGCAGTATTTT.

The rearrangement uses TRBV6-1 and TRBJ2-7; D perhaps matches TRBD2 (6 bases). CDR3 size: 14 residues. V was clipped by 5 bases and J by 1 base, with 12 bases between them. CDR1 MNHNS and CDR2 SASEGT come from the germline V gene. CDR3: CASSRGLDSYEQYF. The CDR3 nucleotides read TGTGCCAGCAGTAGGGGACTGGATTCCTACGAGCAGTACTTC.

The rearrangement uses TRBV5-4 and TRBJ1-4, with D possibly matching TRBD1 (6 bases). Germline V gene data show CDR1 as SGHNT and CDR2 as YYREEE (reference sequence). Trimming took 0 bases from V and 0 from J, leaving 12 bases between them. The CDR3 has 17 residues. The CDR3 here is CASSLGGTTATNEKLFF. The CDR3 DNA is TGTGCCAGCAGCTTGGGGGGGACAACCGCAACTAATGAAAAACTGTTTTTT.

V gene TRBV29-1 combines with J gene TRBJ1-2; tentatively, D is TRBD1 (5 bases). The CDR3 consists of 14 residues. CDR1 and CDR2 (germline): SQVTM, ANQGSEA. V lost 2 bases and J lost 8, with 18 bases in between. The CDR3 loop reads CSVERLGGLRGYTF. In DNA form, the CDR3 reads TGCAGCGTTGAAAGGTTGGGGGGATTGAGAGGCTACACCTTC.

The J gene is TRBJ2-5, the V gene TRBV19; D tentatively fits TRBD1 or TRBD2 (6 bases each). V lost 1 base to trimming and J lost 4 bases, with 13 bases between them. The CDR3 runs to 15 residues. Germline CDR1 and CDR2: LNHDA and SQIVND (reference sequence). CDR3 residues: CASSIGGAGRETQYF. The DNA of the CDR3 is TGTGCCAGTAGTATAGGGGGGGCAGGGAGAGAGACCCAGTACTTC.

V is TRBV23-1 and J is TRBJ1-6; D unresolved. TRBV23-1 is an ORF, with its function uncertain. The CDR3 has 12 amino acids. The ends were cut back, 6 bases at V and 9 bases at J, with 9 bases in the middle. The CDR3 reads CASRREVSPLHF. The DNA for the CDR3 is TGCGCCAGCAGACGCGAGGTTTCACCCCTCCACTTT.